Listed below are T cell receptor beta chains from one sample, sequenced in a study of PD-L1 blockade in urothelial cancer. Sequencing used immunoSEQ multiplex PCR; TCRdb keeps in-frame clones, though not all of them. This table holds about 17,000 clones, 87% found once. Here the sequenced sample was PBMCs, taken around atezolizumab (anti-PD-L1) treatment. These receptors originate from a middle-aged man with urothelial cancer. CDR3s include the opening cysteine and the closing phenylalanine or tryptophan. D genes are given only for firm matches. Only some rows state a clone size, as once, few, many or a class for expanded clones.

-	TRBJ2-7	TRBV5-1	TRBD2	TGCGCCAGCAGACTGGGACTAGCGGGGACCAACTACGAGCAGTACTTC	CASRLGLAGTNYEQYF
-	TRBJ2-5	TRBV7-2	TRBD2	TGTGCCAGCAGTCAACTAGGAAAGACTAGCGGGAGGAGGGAGACCCAGTACTTC	CASSQLGKTSGRRETQYF
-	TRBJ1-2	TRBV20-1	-	TGCAGTGCTAGAAGACAGTATGGCTACACCTTC	CSARRQYGYTF
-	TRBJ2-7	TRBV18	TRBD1	TGTGCCAGCTCAGCAGCGGGACAGGGTACCTACGAGCAGTACTTC	CASSAAGQGTYEQYF
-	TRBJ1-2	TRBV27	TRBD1	TGTGCCAGCAGCCCGACAGGGTTCTATGGCTACACCTTC	CASSPTGFYGYTF
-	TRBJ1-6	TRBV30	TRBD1	TGTGCCTTATATAGGGACAGGACATCACCCCTCCACTTT	CALYRDRTSPLHF
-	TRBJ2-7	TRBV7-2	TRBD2	TGTGCCAGCAGCCCGGGACTAGGTTACTACGAGCAGTACTTC	CASSPGLGYYEQYF
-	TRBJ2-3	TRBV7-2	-	TGTGCCAGCAGCCTCGGACTACCTAGCACAGATACGCAGTATTTT	CASSLGLPSTDTQYF
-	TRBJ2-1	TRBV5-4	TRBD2	TGTGCCAGCAGCCGGACTAGCGGGGGGGCCGGCTCCTACAATGAGCAGTTCTTC	CASSRTSGGAGSYNEQFF
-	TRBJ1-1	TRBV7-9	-	TGTGCCAGCATCGAACTGCAGGGCACTGAAGCTTTCTTT	CASIELQGTEAFF
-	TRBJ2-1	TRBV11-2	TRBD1	TGTGCCAGCACCGGGACAGTAAATGAGCAGTTCTTC	CASTGTVNEQFF
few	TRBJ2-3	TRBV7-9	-	TGTGCCAGCAGCTTTCGGCGGGAAAGCACAGATACGCAGTATTTT	CASSFRRESTDTQYF
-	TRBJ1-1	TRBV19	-	TGTGCCAGTAGTACCCACGACAGGAACACTGAAGCTTTCTTT	CASSTHDRNTEAFF
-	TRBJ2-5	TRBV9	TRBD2	TGTGCCAGCAGCGTAAGGGAGGGAAAGACCCAGTACTTC	CASSVREGKTQYF
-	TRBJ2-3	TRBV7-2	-	TGTGCCAGCAGCACAGGGAAGCATACGCAGTATTTT	CASSTGKHTQYF
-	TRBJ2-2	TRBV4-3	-	TGCGCCAGCAGCCCAGGGGATCCGAACACCGGGGAGCTGTTTTTT	CASSPGDPNTGELFF
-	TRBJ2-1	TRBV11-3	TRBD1	TGTGCCAGCAGCTTATCAGCCGGGACAGGGGGAGAAGAGCAGTTCTTC	CASSLSAGTGGEEQFF
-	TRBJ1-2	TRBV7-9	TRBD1	TGTGCCAGCAGCCCTACAGGGGGCTATGGCTACACCTTC	CASSPTGGYGYTF
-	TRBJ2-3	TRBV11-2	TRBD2	TGTGCCAGCAGCTTATTGGCGGGGGGGCGAGATACGCAGTATTTT	CASSLLAGGRDTQYF
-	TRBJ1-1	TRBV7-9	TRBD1	TGTGCCAGCAGCTTAATGACAGGGCCGAACACTGAAGCTTTCTTT	CASSLMTGPNTEAFF
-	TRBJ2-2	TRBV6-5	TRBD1	TGTGCCAGCAGTTTCAGGACAGGGAAGGTGACCGGGGAGCTGTTTTTT	CASSFRTGKVTGELFF
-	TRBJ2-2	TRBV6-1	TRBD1	TGTGCCAGCAGTGAGAACAGGGGAAGGACCGGGGAGCTGTTTTTT	CASSENRGRTGELFF
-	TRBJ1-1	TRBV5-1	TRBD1	TGCGCCAGCAGCTGGTCAGGGGGCGTGAGGGAAGCTTTCTTT	CASSWSGGVREAFF
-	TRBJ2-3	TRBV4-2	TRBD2	TGTGCCAGCAGCCAAGATTTACTAGCGGGCCCAGATACGCAGTATTTT	CASSQDLLAGPDTQYF
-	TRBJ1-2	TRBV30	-	TGTGCCTGGAGTGTATTCCCTCCCCGGAGTCTCGTGGGTGGCTACACCTTC	CAWSVFPPRSLVGGYTF
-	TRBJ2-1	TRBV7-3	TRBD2	TGTGCCAGCAGCTTACTGGCGGGGGCCTACAATGAGCAGTTCTTC	CASSLLAGAYNEQFF
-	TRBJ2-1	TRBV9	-	TGTGCCAGCAGCGTAGCTTCAGCGGCCTACAATGAGCAGTTCTTC	CASSVASAAYNEQFF
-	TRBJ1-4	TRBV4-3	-	TGCGCCAGCAGCCAGATATGGCTTCTGAATGAAAAACTGTTTTTT	CASSQIWLLNEKLFF
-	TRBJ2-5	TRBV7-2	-	TGTGCCAGCAGCTTAGACGGGAGAGGCGGAGAGACCCAGTACTTC	CASSLDGRGGETQYF
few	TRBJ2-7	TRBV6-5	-	TGTGCCAGCAGTTACTCGGGTCAGGGGCCCTACGAGCAGTACTTC	CASSYSGQGPYEQYF
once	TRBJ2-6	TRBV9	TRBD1	TGTGCCAGCAGCGCCAGGGGGCAAGGGGCTGGGGCCAACGTCCTGACTTTC	CASSARGQGAGANVLTF
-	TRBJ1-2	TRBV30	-	TGTGCCTGGAGTCTCCCAGGTGCCTATGGCTACACCTTC	CAWSLPGAYGYTF
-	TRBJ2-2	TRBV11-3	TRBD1	TGTGCCAGCAGCACCGGGACAGGGACCGGGGAGCTGTTTTTT	CASSTGTGTGELFF
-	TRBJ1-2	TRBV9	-	TGTGCCAGCAGCCCCACGGGGGGGGCAAGGTATGGCTACACCTTC	CASSPTGGARYGYTF
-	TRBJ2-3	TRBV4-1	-	TGCGCCAGCAGCCAAGGAGGCGGGGTCACAGATACGCAGTATTTT	CASSQGGGVTDTQYF
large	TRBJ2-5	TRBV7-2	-	TGTGCCAGCAGCTCCCGACAGTACCAAGAGACCCAGTACTTC	CASSSRQYQETQYF
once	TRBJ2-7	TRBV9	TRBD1	TGTGCCAGCAGCGAGAGGTTGGCAGGGGGAAATTACGAGCAGTACTTC	CASSERLAGGNYEQYF
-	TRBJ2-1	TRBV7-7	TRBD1	TGTGCCAGCAGTCTCACAGGGGGCCCTTTCTCCTACAATGAGCAGTTCTTC	CASSLTGGPFSYNEQFF
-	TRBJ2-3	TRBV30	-	TGTGCCTGGAGTAGCGGATCGTCAGATACGCAGTATTTT	CAWSSGSSDTQYF
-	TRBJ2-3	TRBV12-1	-	TGTGCCAGCAGCTTTGGTCCGGGAGAGGCTAGCGGGAGCACAGATACGCAGTATTTT	CASSFGPGEASGSTDTQYF
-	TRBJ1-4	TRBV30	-	TGTGCCTGGAGCGAGGGAGGAGATGAAAAACTGTTTTTT	CAWSEGGDEKLFF
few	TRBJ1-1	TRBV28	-	TGTGCCACCCAAAGGGGGACTGAAGCTTTCTTT	CATQRGTEAFF
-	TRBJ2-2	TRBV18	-	TGTGCCAGCTCATCTGTCACCGGGGAGCTGTTTTTT	CASSSVTGELFF
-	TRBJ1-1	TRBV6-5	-	TGTGCCAGCAGTTACTTATCGGACACCTTTTTGGGAGCTTTCTTT	CASSYLSDTFLGAFF